This T cell receptor (beta chain) came from a study of tissue T cells after allogeneic stem cell transplantation. Whole-study results and caveats: The patient cohort was small and clinically heterogeneous, with limited sampling depth.

Per germline, CDR1 SGHRS and CDR2 YFSETQ. The CDR3 totals 15 residues. Trimming removed 1 base from V and 4 bases from J, with 15 bases in between. Some clones are missing from TCRdb's copy, which holds only in-frame ones; the method was immunoSEQ multiplex PCR. The sample yields 450 to 500 clones, around half seen once. In its sample, this clone ranks as medium-sized (0.01 to 0.1%). The antigen remains unidentified. The TCR sequence derives from a female patient aged 40-69 years with steroid-refractory graft-versus-host disease after an allogeneic stem cell transplant. Some of the T cells may derive from the graft donor. Sequences were derived from skin, sampled at autopsy. The rearrangement links TRBV5-1 to TRBJ2-7, with D possibly TRBD1 on 5 matching bases. The CDR3 bases are TGCGCCAGCAGCTTGTATAGGGGTTTCTGGTACGAGCAGTACTTC. It yields the protein CASSLYRGFWYEQYF.